The T cell receptor beta chain under discussion was sequenced for a study of blood T cell repertoires in COVID-19. About the research overall: Whether acute or convalescent, the COVID-19 samples came from the United States, Italy and Spain. Sources were T cells, B-cell-depleted T cells, or PBMCs; the material itself was cDNA or gDNA.

This clone was recorded only once. Germline CDR1 SGHVS, CDR2 FQNEAQ. CDR3 length: 19 amino acids. V trimming: 4 bases; J trimming: 1 base; junction bases outside the gene matches: 9. In the original analysis: By means of reference gene primer amplification, nucleated cell counts were estimated. Generated by immunoSEQ multiplex PCR, the TCRdb table keeps only in-frame clones and is missing some. V and J calls and clone size are those listed in that table; D and trimming were worked out from the DNA. In the table there are 26,000 or so clones, around 93% of which are singletons. The gene calls are TRBV7-8 and TRBJ2-4; 14 bases are a match to TRBD2. Sequencing was done on a sample of peripheral blood. The sequence derives from a human donor in a cohort sampled during active COVID-19. The CDR3: CASSSTSGGARNAKNIQYF. The CDR3 coding sequence is TGTGCCAGCAGCTCGACTAGCGGGGGGGCCCGTAATGCCAAAAACATTCAGTACTTC.